A single sample is the source of the 29 T cell receptor beta chains below, sequenced in a study of liver allograft versus peripheral blood T cells. Across the whole study: Recipients' peripheral blood served as the comparator for T cell receptor repertoires in transplanted livers.

In TCRdb, the reads were re-called with MiXCR into one record per CDR3 protein. The sample holds approximately 5,300 distinct CDR3 sequences, about a sixth seen once. The receptors were gathered from a human patient who had a liver transplant. Part of the T cell pool may stem from the graft donor.

On this clonotype itself: A much more abundant neighbour one base away suggests this may be a read error. V gene TRBV18 combines with J gene TRBJ2-1; 8 nucleotides match TRBD1. The CDR3 runs 13 residues. Per germline, CDR1 KGHSH and CDR2 LQKENI. CDR3 nucleotides: TGTGCCAGCTCACCGCAGGGGGCCCCGGTGGAGAACTTC. Protein sequence: CASSPQGAPVENF. The variable domain in full, with the rest retrieved from reference TRBV18 and TRBJ2-1, is NAGVMQNPRHLVRRRGQEARLRCSPMKGHSHVYWYRQLPEEGLKFMVYLQKENIIDESGMPKERFSAEFPKEGPSILRIQQVVRGDSAAYFCASSPQGAPVENFGPGTRLTVL.

This clonotype is termed medium-sized. The chain has TRBV18 and TRBJ1-4; 9 bases agree with TRBD1. This CDR3 has 15 amino acids. With V trimmed by 5 bases and J by 4 bases, 5 bases remained unmatched. Germline V gives CDR1 KGHSH, CDR2 LQKENI. Here the CDR3 reads CASSYPGQGNEKLFF. The CDR3 coding sequence is TGTGCCAGCTCATATCCGGGACAGGGTAATGAAAAACTGTTTTTT.

This clonotype was counted many times. The chain links TRBV27 to TRBJ2-2; possible D gene TRBD1, 6 bases. V was pared by 3 bases and J by 4 bases, with 12 bases between. The CDR3 contains 15 residues. Germline V gene data show CDR1 as MNHEY and CDR2 as SMNVEV (reference sequence). The CDR3 coding sequence is TGTGCCAGCAGTTTTTGGGACATAGGCACCGGGGAGCTGTTTTTT. This sequence encodes CASSFWDIGTGELFF.

In its sample, this clonotype is medium-sized. The chain employs TRBV30 and TRBJ2-1; TRBD2 might be the D (6 bases). Trimming shortened V by 0 bases and J by 8 bases, and 20 bases separated the two germline ends. Per germline, CDR1 GTSNPN and CDR2 SVGIG (reference sequence). The CDR3 extends over 16 amino acids. CDR3 bases: TGTGCCTGGAGTGTAGGAGGGGTCTCCTATGGCGATGAGCAGTTCTTC. Protein product: CAWSVGGVSYGDEQFF.

In its sample, this clonotype ranks as medium-sized. The J gene is TRBJ2-3, the V gene TRBV6-1, with unresolved D. V lost 1 base, J lost 2 bases, and 4 bases lay in between. In germline, CDR1 is MNHNS, CDR2 SASEGT. CDR3 length equals 13 residues. In DNA form, the CDR3 reads TGTGCCAGCAGTGAAGTGCCCACAGATACGCAGTATTTT. Its protein is CASSEVPTDTQYF.

The chain recombines TRBV19 with TRBJ2-5; D perhaps matches TRBD1 (5 bases). The CDR3 is 15 amino acids. Germline CDR1 LNHDA, CDR2 SQIVND (reference sequence). V was clipped by 6 bases and J by 4 bases, with 18 bases between them. The CDR3, as DNA: TGTGCCAGTAGCCTCGACTCAGGGATGGCAGAGACCCAGTACTTC. Its translation is CASSLDSGMAETQYF.

This chain uses TRBV18 with TRBJ2-7; 9 bases are shared with TRBD1. CDR3 size: 15 residues. The ends lost 6 bases at V and 7 bases at J; junction bases unmatched: 13. Germline V lookup: CDR1 KGHSH, CDR2 LQKENI. CDR3 nucleotide sequence: TGTGCCAGCTCTCCCGGGACAGGGACAGAAGGGGAGCAGTACTTC. This sequence encodes CASSPGTGTEGEQYF.

By its share, this clonotype is medium-sized (0.01 to 0.1%). This chain connects TRBV27 to TRBJ2-1, with 7 positions matching TRBD2. V shed 10 bases and J 1 base; nucleotides not matched to a gene: 10. The germline gives CDR1 MNHEY, CDR2 SMNVEV (reference sequence). The CDR3 has 15 amino acids. CDR3 bases: TGTGCCAACAACCGGCCTAGCGGTTCCTACAATGAGCAGTTCTTC. Its protein is CANNRPSGSYNEQFF.

This clonotype was seen at least ten times. V is TRBV7-9 and J is TRBJ2-4; TRBD1 agrees at 7 bases. Germline CDR1 SEHNR, CDR2 FQNEAQ (reference sequence). V shed 1 base and J 11 bases; nucleotides not matched to a gene: 8. The CDR3 consists of 14 residues. CDR3 residues: CASSLGQGPFVQYF. CDR3 nucleotides: TGTGCCAGCAGCTTAGGACAGGGCCCTTTTGTTCAGTACTTC.

This clonotype is termed large. This sequence joins TRBV7-2 and TRBJ1-4, with no clear D. V lost 5 bases to trimming and J lost 5 bases, with 9 bases between them. Germline loops: CDR1 SGHTA, CDR2 FQGNSA. This CDR3 spans 13 amino acids. The CDR3 DNA is TGTGCCAGCAGCGCCGAGTTAAATGAAAAACTGTTTTTT. Translation: CASSAELNEKLFF.

This clonotype occurred a few times. The chain is built from TRBV5-6 and TRBJ2-7; unclear D gene. Trimming removed 3 bases at V and 5 bases at J, with 18 bases between. Per the germline V gene, CDR1 is SGHDT and CDR2 is YYEEEE. This CDR3 comprises 15 residues. The CDR3: CASSSGLDPSHEQYF. The CDR3 DNA reads as TGTGCCAGCAGCTCCGGTCTAGATCCGTCTCACGAGCAGTACTTC.

This clonotype was counted ten times or more. The genes are TRBV12-3 or TRBV12-4 and TRBJ1-2; 12 nucleotides agree with TRBD1. This CDR3 has 14 residues. Losses at the gene ends were 5 bases for V and 7 bases for J; bases not matched to a gene: 5. CDR3 bases: TGTGCCAGCAGTCCGGGACAGGGGGCAGGTGGCTACACCTTC. Encoded protein: CASSPGQGAGGYTF.

This clonotype was seen repeatedly, ten times or more. This chain links TRBV7-9 with TRBJ2-1, with D unclear. The CDR3 runs to 14 residues. V lost 0 bases to trimming and J lost 2 bases, with 5 bases between them. Germline V lookup: CDR1 SEHNR, CDR2 FQNEAQ (reference sequence). CDR3 region: CASSLAAAYNEQFF. CDR3 DNA: TGTGCCAGCAGCTTAGCCGCAGCCTACAATGAGCAGTTCTTC.

By share, this clonotype counts as medium-sized. This sequence joins TRBV6-5 and TRBJ2-1, with 10 bases fitting TRBD2. This CDR3 has 12 amino acids. Germline loops: CDR1 MNHEY, CDR2 SVGAGI. J was trimmed by 9 bases and V by 6 bases; bases with no gene match: 2. The CDR3 DNA follows: TGTGCCAGCAGCTGGACTAGCGGTGAGCAGTTCTTC. This gives the protein CASSWTSGEQFF.

This clonotype rates as medium-sized. This chain uses TRBV7-2 with TRBJ2-7; D is unclear. V shed 2 bases and J shed 2 bases, with 13 bases lying between them. The germline V gene has CDR1 SGHTA and CDR2 FQGNSA. The CDR3 is 15 residues long. The CDR3 DNA follows: TGTGCCAGCAGCTTAACCGGCAGGAGACCCTACGAGCAGTACTTC. Protein sequence: CASSLTGRRPYEQYF.

The chain is built from TRBV7-3 and TRBJ2-1; TRBD2 agrees at 11 bases. Germline CDR1 and CDR2: SGHTA and FQGTGA. J gave up 7 bases and V 4 bases, and 6 bases lay outside the gene matches. The CDR3 has 15 amino acids. CDR3 in DNA: TGTGCCAGCAGCTCCCAAGGGACTAGCGGAAATGAGCAGTTCTTC. This codes for CASSSQGTSGNEQFF.

CDR3 amino acids: CASSVQGSHTEAFF. CDR3 bases: TGTGCCAGCAGCGTACAGGGATCCCACACTGAAGCTTTCTTT. The rearrangement uses TRBV7-2 and TRBJ1-1; perhaps TRBD1 as D (6 bases). This CDR3 contains 14 residues. Between the trimmed V and J ends, which lost 5 bases and 3 bases, there was a span of 13 bases. Germline V gene sequence: CDR1 SGHTA, CDR2 FQGNSA.

For this clonotype: A much larger clone differs by one base, so this may be a read error. V usage is TRBV19 and J usage is TRBJ2-1; D is unclear. From germline, CDR1 is LNHDA and CDR2 SQIVND (reference sequence). CDR3 size: 16 residues. CDR3 sequence reads: CASSTPTRPLYNERFF. The DNA of the CDR3 is TGTGCCAGTAGTACACCTACTCGTCCACTCTACAATGAGCGGTTCTTC.

In this sample, this clonotype is medium-sized. This rearrangement joins TRBV28 to TRBJ1-2, with TRBD1 identical over 10 bases. The CDR3 has 13 amino acids. Germline CDR1 is MDHEN and CDR2 is SYDVKM. V was pared by 3 bases and J by 7 bases, with 2 bases of the junction left unmatched. CDR3 residues: CASSLRDRGGYTF. CDR3 DNA: TGTGCCAGCAGTTTGCGGGACAGGGGTGGCTACACCTTC.

By sample share, this clonotype is medium-sized. The chain has TRBV27 and TRBJ2-5; a possible D gene is TRBD2 (5 bases). The V and J ends lost 6 bases and 4 bases respectively, with 21 bases between them. CDR3 length: 16 amino acids. Germline-derived CDR1 and CDR2 are MNHEY and SMNVEV (reference sequence). The CDR3 nucleotides read TGTGCCAGCAGCCTTACTGGGCTACGGGCGGGAGAGACCCAGTACTTC. Its translation: CASSLTGLRAGETQYF.

With respect to this clonotype: A read error is possible here, since a much larger clone lies one base away. This sequence joins TRBV28 and TRBJ2-7, with 16 nucleotides matching TRBD2. V lost 7 bases to trimming and J lost 3 bases; unmatched junction nucleotides: 9. This CDR3 has 17 amino acids. Germline values: CDR1 MDHEN, CDR2 SYDVKM. Here the CDR3 reads CASKVAGTSGGVYEQYF. The CDR3, as DNA: TGTGCCAGCAAAGTCGCCGGGACTAGCGGGGGGGTCTACGAGCAGTACTTC. Looking up the rest from reference TRBV28 and TRBJ2-7 gives the full variable domain: DVKVTQSSRYLVKRTGEKVFLECVQDMDHENMFWYRQDPGLGLRLIYFSYDVKMKEKGDIPEGYSVSREKKERFSLILESASTNQTSMYLCASKVAGTSGGVYEQYFGPGTRLTVT.

In its sample, this clonotype is medium-sized. V is TRBV6-5 and J is TRBJ1-2; TRBD1 matches at 9 bases. The CDR3 contains 15 residues. Germline V lookup: CDR1 MNHEY, CDR2 SVGAGI. Trimming took 2 bases from V and 6 from J; bases not matched to a gene: 7. The CDR3 loop reads CASSYGLWTGDGYTF. The CDR3 bases are TGTGCCAGCAGTTACGGTCTTTGGACAGGGGATGGCTACACCTTC.

By share of the sample, this clonotype is medium-sized (0.01 to 0.1%). V usage is TRBV29-1 and J usage is TRBJ2-7; D might be TRBD2 (5 bases). There are 12 residues in the CDR3. Per the germline V gene, CDR1 is SQVTM and CDR2 is ANQGSEA. Trimming took 5 bases from V and 2 from J, leaving 10 bases between them. The CDR3 DNA sequence: TGCAGCGTTATTGTCGGGACCTACGAGCAGTACTTC. It specifies CSVIVGTYEQYF.

This clonotype showed up just a few times. The genes are TRBV6-2 or TRBV6-3 and TRBJ1-1, with TRBD1 as a possible D gene (6 bases). The CDR3 has 15 amino acids. Germline V gene lookup returns CDR1 MNHEY and CDR2 SVGEGT. Trimming cost V 5 bases and J 0 bases, with 13 bases left between them. CDR3 nucleotide sequence: TGTGCCAGCAGTAGGCGACAGGTTATGAACACTGAAGCTTTCTTT. This codes for CASSRRQVMNTEAFF.

This clonotype is medium-sized (0.01 to 0.1%) by share. V gene TRBV20-1 combines with J gene TRBJ2-3; no definite D call. This CDR3 contains 11 residues. Trimming took 3 bases from V and 6 from J, leaving 7 bases between them. CDR1 is DFQATT and CDR2 is SNEGSKA in the germline V gene (reference sequence). CDR3 in DNA: TGCAGTGCTAGTCTCGCGGATACGCAGTATTTT. Residues: CSASLADTQYF.

Only one count was recorded for this clonotype. The J gene is TRBJ1-1, the V gene TRBV28, with 7 bases fitting TRBD1. This CDR3 contains 15 residues. Losses at the gene ends were 6 bases for V and 4 bases for J; bases not matched to a gene: 11. The V gene's germline CDR1 is MDHEN and CDR2 SYDVKM. CDR3 protein: CASSRNRGVGTEAFF. CDR3 sequence (DNA): TGTGCCAGCAGCCGCAACAGGGGCGTTGGCACTGAAGCTTTCTTT.

This clonotype was counted only a few times. The chain is built from TRBV20-1 and TRBJ2-7; D gene ambiguous. This CDR3 contains 13 residues. The V gene's germline CDR1 is DFQATT and CDR2 SNEGSKA (reference sequence). Trimming removed 3 bases from V and 3 bases from J, with 12 bases in between. The CDR3, as DNA: TGCAGTGCTAGTAAAGACATCGTCTACGAGCAGTACTTC. Translation: CSASKDIVYEQYF.

Judged by abundance, this clonotype is medium-sized (0.01 to 0.1%). The V gene is TRBV12-3 or TRBV12-4, the J gene TRBJ1-6, with TRBD1 matching over 10 bases. This CDR3 has 16 residues. After removal of 7 bases from V and 9 bases from J, the junction contained 12 bases not matched to a gene. CDR3 DNA: TGTGCCAGCAAAGCGGGACAGGGGTCCTTCGGTTCACCCCTCCACTTT. Protein sequence: CASKAGQGSFGSPLHF.

Relative to its sample, this clonotype is medium-sized (0.01 to 0.1%). The chain uses TRBV9 and TRBJ2-7, with a weak D call TRBD2 (5 bases). The CDR3 is 15 amino acids. Trimming left V 3 bases short and J 2 bases short, with 15 bases between. Germline values: CDR1 SGDLS, CDR2 YYNGEE. The CDR3 region has the DNA TGTGCCAGCAGCGGCGGCCCGGACTCCACCTACGAGCAGTACTTC. Protein sequence: CASSGGPDSTYEQYF.